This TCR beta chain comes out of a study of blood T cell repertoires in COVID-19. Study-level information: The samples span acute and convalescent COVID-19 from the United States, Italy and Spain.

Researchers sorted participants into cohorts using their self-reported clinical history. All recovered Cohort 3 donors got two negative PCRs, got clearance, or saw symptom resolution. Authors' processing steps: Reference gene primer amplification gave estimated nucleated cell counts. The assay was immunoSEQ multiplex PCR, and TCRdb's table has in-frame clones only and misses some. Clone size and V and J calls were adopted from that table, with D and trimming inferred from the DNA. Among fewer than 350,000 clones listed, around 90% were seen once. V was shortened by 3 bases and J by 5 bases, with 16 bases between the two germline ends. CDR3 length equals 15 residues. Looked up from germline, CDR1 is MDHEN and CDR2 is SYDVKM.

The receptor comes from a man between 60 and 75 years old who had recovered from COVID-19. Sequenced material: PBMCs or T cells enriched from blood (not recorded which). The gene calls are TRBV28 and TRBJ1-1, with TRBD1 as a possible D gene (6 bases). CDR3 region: CASSLWGGRSTEAFF. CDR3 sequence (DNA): TGTGCCAGCAGTTTGTGGGGGGGGCGGTCGACTGAAGCTTTCTTT. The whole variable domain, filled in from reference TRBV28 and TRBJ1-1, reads DVKVTQSSRYLVKRTGEKVFLECVQDMDHENMFWYRQDPGLGLRLIYFSYDVKMKEKGDIPEGYSVSREKKERFSLILESASTNQTSMYLCASSLWGGRSTEAFFGQGTRLTVV.